The T cell receptor beta chain under discussion was sequenced for a study of CD8 T cells in ankylosing spondylitis. Broader study findings: Past research had described some motif variants in reactive arthritis synovial fluid and blood. Made up of 7 to 9 highly homologous variants, a TCR beta motif appeared characteristic of ankylosing spondylitis blood.

Germline CDR1 reads SGHTA; CDR2 reads FQGTGA. The CDR3 has 15 amino acids. V shed 1 base and J shed 4 bases, with 13 bases lying between them. Making the TCR beta libraries involved quantitative 5'-RACE with molecular barcodes. TCRdb fed the 5' RACE reads into MiXCR, producing one record per CDR3 protein. The table includes roughly 700,000 distinct CDR3 sequences, around 20% detected once. As for this clonotype: The antigen remains unidentified.

J is TRBJ1-1 and V is TRBV7-3; unclear D gene. Sequenced sample: blood, either unsorted or a sorted T cell fraction (not recorded which). The clonotype comes from a male donor with ankylosing spondylitis. The CDR3 spells CASSLSPLWGTEAFF. CDR3 DNA sequence: TGTGCCAGCAGCTTAAGTCCCCTGTGGGGCACTGAAGCTTTCTTT.